Listed below are T cell receptor beta chains from one sample, sequenced in a study of blood T cell repertoires in COVID-19. The table came from immunoSEQ multiplex PCR; TCRdb's copy has only in-frame clones and leaves some out. Here the sample spans 370,000 or so clones, more than 75% being singletons. Sequencing was done on a sample of peripheral blood. Receptor source: a human donor with acute or convalescent COVID-19. The donor label of this sample is uncertain. CDR3s include the opening cysteine and the closing phenylalanine or tryptophan. D genes are given only for firm matches.

D: -
V: TRBV29-1
J: TRBJ2-7
DNA: TGCAGCGTCCGCGACAGCCCGTTCACCTACGAGCAGTACTTC
CDR3: CSVRDSPFTYEQYF

D: -
V: TRBV9
J: TRBJ1-1
DNA: -
CDR3: CASSGRGLYFCAFF

D: -
V: TRBV14
J: TRBJ2-3
DNA: TGTGCCAGCAGCCAAGATTGGGAGCCAGATACGCAGTATTTT
CDR3: CASSQDWEPDTQYF

D: TRBD1
V: TRBV27
J: TRBJ2-5
DNA: TGTGCCACCGCGAGAGGGGGCGAAGAGACCCAGTACTTC
CDR3: CATARGGEETQYF

D: -
V: TRBV10-1
J: TRBJ2-6
DNA: TGCGCCAGCAGCAACTCTGGGGCCAACGTCCTGACTTTC
CDR3: CASSNSGANVLTF

D: -
V: TRBV6-5
J: TRBJ2-6
DNA: TGTGCCAGCAGCCCCAGATCTTCTGGGGCCAACGTCCTGACTTTC
CDR3: CASSPRSSGANVLTF

D: -
V: TRBV5-1
J: TRBJ1-2
DNA: TGCGCCAGCAGCTTGAGCAACTATGGCTACACCTTC
CDR3: CASSLSNYGYTF

D: -
V: TRBV27
J: TRBJ2-1
DNA: TGTGCCACCAAACAGGGTACGAGATACAATGAGCAGTTCTTC
CDR3: CATKQGTRYNEQFF

D: -
V: TRBV5-1
J: TRBJ1-1
DNA: TGCGCCAGCAGCTTCCTGGCAGGAGGCCAGAACACTGAAGCTTTCTTT
CDR3: CASSFLAGGQNTEAFF

D: TRBD2
V: TRBV18
J: TRBJ2-3
DNA: TGTGCCAGCTCACCGCTACTAGCGTCTAGCACAGATACGCAGTATTTT
CDR3: CASSPLLASSTDTQYF

D: TRBD1
V: TRBV19
J: TRBJ1-6
DNA: TGTGCCAGTTTGGACAGGGGCAGGAATTCACCCCTCCACTTT
CDR3: CASLDRGRNSPLHF

D: -
V: TRBV24-1
J: TRBJ1-2
DNA: TGTGCCACCAGTAACAGCGCCAGGGTCGGCGGCTACACCTTC
CDR3: CATSNSARVGGYTF

D: TRBD1
V: TRBV3-1/TRBV3-2
J: TRBJ2-3
DNA: TGTGCCAGCAGCCGCAATTTAGGGACAGGGATTAGCACAGATACGCAGTATTTT
CDR3: CASSRNLGTGISTDTQYF

D: -
V: TRBV29-1
J: TRBJ2-3
DNA: TGCAGCGTTGAACTAGTAGAATATTCGGGTACGCAGTATTTT
CDR3: CSVELVEYSGTQYF